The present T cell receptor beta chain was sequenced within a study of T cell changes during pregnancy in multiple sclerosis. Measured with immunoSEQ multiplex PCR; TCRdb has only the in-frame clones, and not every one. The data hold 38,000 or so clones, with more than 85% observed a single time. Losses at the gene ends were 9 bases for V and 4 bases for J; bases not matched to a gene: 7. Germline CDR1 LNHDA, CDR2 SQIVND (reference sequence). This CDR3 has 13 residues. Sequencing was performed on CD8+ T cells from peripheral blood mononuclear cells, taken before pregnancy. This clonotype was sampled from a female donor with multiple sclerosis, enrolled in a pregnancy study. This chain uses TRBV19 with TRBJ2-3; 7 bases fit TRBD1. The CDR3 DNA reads TGTGCCAGAAGACAGGGCCCCGCAGATACGCAGTATTTT. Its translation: CARRQGPADTQYF.